A single sample gave rise to the 4 T cell receptor beta chains below, sequenced in a study of beta chain features in type 1 diabetes. The isolated RNA, all of it, was reverse transcribed, so expressed TCRB transcripts were what got sequenced. Generated by immunoSEQ multiplex PCR, the TCRdb table keeps only in-frame clones and is missing some. Seen here are under 950,000 clones, 17% observed once, and the top ten hold about 0.02%. Sequencing input: naive CD4+ T cells from blood. These receptor sequences come from a woman aged 18-29 years in good health.

DNA for the CDR3: TGTGCCAGCAGGTCCCTGGGACAGGGAGGAGATACGCAGTATTTT. Translation: CASRSLGQGGDTQYF. This chain links TRBV6-6 with TRBJ2-3, with 9 bases aligning to TRBD1. CDR3 length: 15 residues. V was pared by 6 bases and J by 5 bases, with 9 bases of the junction left unmatched. Germline values: CDR1 MNHNY, CDR2 SVGAGI (reference sequence).

V is TRBV7-2 and J is TRBJ2-5; no reliable D call. The CDR3 consists of 16 residues. V was cut by 5 bases and J by 2 bases, with 18 bases left in between. The germline V gene has CDR1 SGHTA and CDR2 FQGNSA. Written as DNA, the CDR3 is TGTGCCAGCAGCCCCCGGTTGAAGCTGGCTCAAGAGACCCAGTACTTC. Translation: CASSPRLKLAQETQYF.

This clone was observed a few times. The chain employs TRBV23-1 and TRBJ2-7; 7 bases agree with TRBD2. TRBV23-1 is labeled an ORF, and its function is uncertain. Trimming took 0 bases from V and 5 from J; bases not matched to a gene: 1. This CDR3 is 13 amino acids long. CDR3 sequence (DNA): TGCGCCAGCAGTCAATCGGGAGGGGACGAGCAGTACTTC. Its translation is CASSQSGGDEQYF.

This clone was seen a few times. The chain carries TRBV10-3 and TRBJ2-2; 8 nucleotides align to TRBD2. Germline lookup yields CDR1 ENHRY and CDR2 SYGVKD. J lost 8 bases, V lost 3 bases, and 11 bases had no gene match. The CDR3 covers 16 residues. The CDR3 here is CAISDPTSARPGELFF. The CDR3 bases are TGTGCCATCAGTGATCCGACTAGCGCACGACCGGGGGAGCTGTTTTTT.